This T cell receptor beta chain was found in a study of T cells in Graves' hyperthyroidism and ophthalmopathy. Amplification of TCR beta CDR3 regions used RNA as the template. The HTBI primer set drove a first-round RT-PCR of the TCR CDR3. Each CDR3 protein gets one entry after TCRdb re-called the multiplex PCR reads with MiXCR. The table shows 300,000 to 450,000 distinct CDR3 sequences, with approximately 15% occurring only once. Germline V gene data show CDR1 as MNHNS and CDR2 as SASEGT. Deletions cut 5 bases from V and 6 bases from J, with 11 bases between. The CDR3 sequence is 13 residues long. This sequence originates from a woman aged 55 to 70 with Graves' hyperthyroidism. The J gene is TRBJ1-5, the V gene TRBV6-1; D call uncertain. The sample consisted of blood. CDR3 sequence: CASSLSGSQPQHF. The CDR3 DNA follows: TGTGCCAGCAGTTTGAGTGGTAGTCAGCCCCAGCATTTT.